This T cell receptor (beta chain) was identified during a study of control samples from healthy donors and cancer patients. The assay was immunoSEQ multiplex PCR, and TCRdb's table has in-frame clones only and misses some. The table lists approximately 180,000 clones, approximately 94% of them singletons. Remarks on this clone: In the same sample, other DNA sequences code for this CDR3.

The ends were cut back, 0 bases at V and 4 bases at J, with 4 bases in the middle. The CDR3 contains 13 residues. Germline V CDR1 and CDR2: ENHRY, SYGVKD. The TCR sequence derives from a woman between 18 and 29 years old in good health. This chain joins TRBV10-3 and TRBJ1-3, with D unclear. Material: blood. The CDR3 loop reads CAISESEGNTIYF. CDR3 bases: TGTGCCATCAGTGAGTCAGAAGGAAACACCATATATTTT.